This T cell receptor (beta chain) was found in a study of blood T cell repertoires in COVID-19. Study details: Both acute and convalescent COVID-19 samples were obtained from the United States, Italy and Spain.

Germline V gene sequence: CDR1 MGHRA, CDR2 YSYEKL. This CDR3 is built from 13 residues. The V and J ends lost 4 bases and 3 bases respectively, with 9 bases between them. This clone was counted once. Recruited during active infection, patients (from Seattle) were subsequently followed longitudinally. Original processing methods: It was from reference gene primer amplification that nucleated cell counts were estimated. Data came from immunoSEQ multiplex PCR; TCRdb stores just in-frame clones and leaves some out. Clone size and the V and J calls come from that table; the DNA yielded D and trimming. The profile covers 400,000 to 450,000 clones, with over 85% appearing a single time and 0.8% to 0.85% taken by the ten largest.

Sequenced sample: peripheral blood. This chain connects TRBV4-1 to TRBJ2-5; weak D call: TRBD2 (6 bases). The clonotype originates from a man aged 18 to 30 with COVID-19, enrolled during active disease. The CDR3 spells CASSPGLEETQYF. For the CDR3, the DNA is TGCGCCAGCAGCCCGGGACTCGAAGAGACCCAGTACTTC.